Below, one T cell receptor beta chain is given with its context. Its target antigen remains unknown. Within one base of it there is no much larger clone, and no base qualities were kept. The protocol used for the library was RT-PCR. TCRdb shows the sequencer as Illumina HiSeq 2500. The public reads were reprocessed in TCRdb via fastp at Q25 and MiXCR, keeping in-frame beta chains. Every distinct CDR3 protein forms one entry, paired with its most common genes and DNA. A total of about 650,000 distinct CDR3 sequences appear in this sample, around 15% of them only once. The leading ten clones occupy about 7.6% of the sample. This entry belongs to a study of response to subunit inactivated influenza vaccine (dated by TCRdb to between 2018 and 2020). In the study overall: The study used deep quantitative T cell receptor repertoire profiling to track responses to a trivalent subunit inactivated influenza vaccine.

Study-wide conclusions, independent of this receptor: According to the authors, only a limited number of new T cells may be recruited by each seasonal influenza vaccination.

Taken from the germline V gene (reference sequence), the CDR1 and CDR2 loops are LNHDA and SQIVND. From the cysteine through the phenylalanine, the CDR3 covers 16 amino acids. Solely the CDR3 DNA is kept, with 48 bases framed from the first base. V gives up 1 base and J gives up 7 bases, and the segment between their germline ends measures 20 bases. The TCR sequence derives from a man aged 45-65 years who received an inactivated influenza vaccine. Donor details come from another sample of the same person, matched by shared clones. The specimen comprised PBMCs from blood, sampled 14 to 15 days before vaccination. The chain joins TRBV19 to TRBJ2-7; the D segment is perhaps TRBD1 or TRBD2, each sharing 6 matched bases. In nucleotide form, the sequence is TGTGCCAGTAGTATAGGAGGGGGACTCCTCGGAGAAGAGCAGTACTTC. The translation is CASSIGGGLLGEEQYF. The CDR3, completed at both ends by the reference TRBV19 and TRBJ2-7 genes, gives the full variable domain DGGITQSPKYLFRKEGQNVTLSCEQNLNHDAMYWYRQDPGQGLRLIYYSQIVNDFQKGDIAEGYSVSREKKESFPLTVTSAQKNPTAFYLCASSIGGGLLGEEQYFGPGTRLTVT.